This T cell receptor beta chain was identified in a study of cytomegalovirus exposure and HLA in healthy donors. PCR involved 60 Vbeta and 13 Jbeta primers. Clones were read by immunoSEQ multiplex PCR, and TCRdb kept only the in-frame ones, dropping some. This table lists 200,000 or so clones. CDR3 length: 16 residues. The germline CDR1 and CDR2 sequences are MNHEY and SMNVEV (reference sequence). V gave up 1 base and J gave up 8 bases, with 15 bases separating them. This clonotype was obtained from a boy aged 10-17 years in good health and CMV-seronegative. The chain is built from TRBV27 and TRBJ1-6; D ambiguous. Sequencing input: PBMCs. This CDR3 is CASSLWRKTTDSPLHF. In DNA, the CDR3 is TGTGCCAGCAGTTTATGGAGGAAGACTACGGATTCACCCCTCCACTTT.